Listed below are T cell receptor beta chains from one sample, sequenced in a study of T cells after yellow fever vaccination. TCRdb reprocessed the 5' RACE reads with MiXCR, giving one entry per CDR3 protein. The sample has a few hundred thousand distinct CDR3 sequences, around 10% seen once. The source material was PBMCs, sampled on the day of the first yellow fever vaccination. The receptors here all came from a man aged 18 to 30 who received the YFV17D yellow fever vaccine. Both conserved end residues are part of each CDR3. A D gene is named only where the DNA matches it firmly. Some rows have no size entry. The others give once, few or many, or a class for an expanded clone.

V gene,J gene,D gene,clone size,CDR3 protein,CDR3 DNA
TRBV2,TRBJ1-6,NA,NA,CASSEVGSPLHF,TGTGCCAGCAGTGAAGTAGGGTCACCCCTCCACTTT
TRBV4-3,TRBJ2-5,TRBD2,few,CASSQVIAGGPSIETQYF,TGCGCCAGCAGCCAAGTAATAGCGGGGGGGCCGTCGATAGAGACCCAGTACTTC
TRBV2,TRBJ1-1,NA,NA,CASRDPTRGAFF,TGTGCCAGCAGAGACCCCACCCGCGGAGCTTTCTTT
TRBV7-9,TRBJ2-3,TRBD2,NA,CASSRSGGADTQYF,TGTGCCAGCAGCCGCTCGGGGGGGGCAGATACGCAGTATTTT
TRBV20-1,TRBJ2-7,TRBD2,few,CSARPPLAGNYEQYF,TGCAGTGCTAGGCCCCCACTAGCGGGAAACTACGAGCAGTACTTC
TRBV5-1,TRBJ2-3,NA,many,CASSSTGAPETQYF,TGCGCCAGCAGCTCGACTGGGGCCCCGGAAACGCAGTATTTT
TRBV4-1,TRBJ2-3,NA,NA,CASSQDRGLLTDTQYF,TGCGCCAGCAGCCAAGATCGTGGCCTGCTAACAGATACGCAGTATTTT
TRBV9,TRBJ1-4,NA,few,CASGDGNEKLFF,TGTGCCAGCGGCGACGGGAATGAAAAACTGTTTTTT
TRBV7-2,TRBJ2-1,TRBD2,NA,CASRFSGEQFF,TGTGCCAGCAGGTTTAGCGGGGAGCAGTTCTTC
TRBV5-1,TRBJ2-6,NA,NA,CASSLASGPSGANVLTF,TGCGCCAGCAGCTTGGCGTCGGGCCCCTCTGGGGCCAACGTCCTGACTTTC
TRBV20-1,TRBJ2-3,TRBD1,NA,CSAPPRQGGVDTQYF,TGCAGTGCTCCCCCGCGACAGGGGGGGGTCGATACGCAGTATTTT
TRBV4-1,TRBJ1-4,NA,many,CASSGAASGGEKLFF,TGCGCCAGCAGCGGGGCAGCCTCGGGCGGTGAAAAACTGTTTTTT
TRBV20-1,TRBJ2-3,TRBD1,few,CSALDRDRDTQYF,TGCAGTGCTCTCGACAGGGACAGAGATACGCAGTATTTT
TRBV7-3,TRBJ1-2,TRBD1,few,CASSPRDRGLSTF,TGTGCCAGCAGCCCTCGGGACAGGGGACTTAGCACCTTC
TRBV21-1,TRBJ2-1,NA,few,CASSNCDEQFF,TGTGCCAGCAGTAACTGCGATGAGCAGTTCTTC
TRBV20-1,TRBJ1-1,TRBD1,NA,CSAQGGADTEAFF,TGCAGTGCTCAAGGGGGCGCGGACACTGAAGCTTTCTTT
TRBV5-1,TRBJ1-1,NA,few,CASNSGPRTGTEAFF,TGCGCCAGCAACTCAGGGCCCCGAACGGGCACTGAAGCTTTCTTT
TRBV7-2,TRBJ2-1,TRBD2,few,CASSLVEAGGYNEQFF,TGTGCCAGCAGCTTAGTTGAAGCGGGGGGTTACAATGAGCAGTTCTTC
TRBV12-3/TRBV12-4,TRBJ2-1,NA,few,CASSLSTYNEQFF,TGTGCCAGCAGTTTGAGTACCTACAATGAGCAGTTCTTC
TRBV24-1,TRBJ2-3,NA,few,CATGVRGGDTQYF,TGTGCCACCGGGGTGCGGGGTGGAGATACGCAGTATTTT
TRBV18,TRBJ2-7,NA,NA,CASSPATADEQYF,TGTGCCAGCTCACCAGCGACCGCGGACGAGCAGTACTTC
TRBV25-1,TRBJ1-2,NA,few,CASSGVGYYGYTF,TGTGCCAGCAGTGGAGTCGGATACTATGGCTACACCTTC
TRBV2,TRBJ1-1,NA,NA,CASSETGMYTEAFF,TGTGCCAGCAGTGAAACAGGGATGTACACTGAAGCTTTCTTT
TRBV5-1,TRBJ1-2,NA,many,CASSRETGNYGYTF,TGCGCCAGCAGCCGGGAAACAGGCAACTATGGCTACACCTTC
TRBV25-1,TRBJ2-3,NA,NA,CASSESTVWTDTQYF,TGTGCCAGCAGTGAGTCAACTGTTTGGACAGATACGCAGTATTTT
TRBV3-1,TRBJ1-1,NA,few,CASSLGRSGTEAFF,TGTGCCAGCAGCCTTGGGCGTTCTGGCACTGAAGCTTTCTTT
TRBV7-2,TRBJ1-4,NA,many,CASSFGGDSEKLFF,TGTGCCAGCAGCTTCGGGGGGGATAGTGAAAAACTGTTTTTT
TRBV7-2,TRBJ2-3,NA,many,CASSFSRDSHTDTQYF,TGTGCCAGCAGCTTCAGCCGGGACTCTCACACAGATACGCAGTATTTT
TRBV11-2,TRBJ2-1,TRBD1,many,CASSLEQGLGNEQFF,TGTGCCAGCAGCTTAGAACAGGGGCTAGGCAATGAGCAGTTCTTC
TRBV2,TRBJ2-1,TRBD2,NA,CASSPEGLAGGEQFF,TGTGCCAGCAGCCCCGAGGGACTAGCGGGGGGTGAGCAGTTCTTC
TRBV6-2/TRBV6-3,TRBJ1-2,NA,NA,CASSYPPTRLYGYTF,TGTGCCAGCAGTTACCCCCCCACAAGACTCTATGGCTACACCTTC
TRBV5-1,TRBJ1-5,NA,many,CASSLDVSSNQPQHF,TGCGCCAGCAGCTTGGATGTCAGTAGCAATCAGCCCCAGCATTTT
TRBV11-1,TRBJ2-3,TRBD2,NA,CASSSTKLAGKSTDTQYF,TGTGCCAGCAGCTCGACCAAACTAGCGGGGAAAAGCACAGATACGCAGTATTTT
TRBV4-3,TRBJ1-5,NA,NA,CASSQVVGLNQPQHF,TGCGCCAGCAGCCAAGTGGTGGGTCTCAATCAGCCCCAGCATTTT
TRBV20-1,TRBJ1-2,NA,NA,CSARGTPRYGYTF,TGCAGTGCTAGAGGTACCCCCCGCTATGGCTACACCTTC
TRBV9,TRBJ1-2,NA,few,CASSVQGPSNGYTF,TGTGCCAGCAGCGTACAGGGTCCTTCCAACGGCTACACCTTC
TRBV6-1,TRBJ2-7,TRBD1,few,CASSMGQGAYEQYF,TGTGCCAGCAGCATGGGACAGGGGGCCTACGAGCAGTACTTC
TRBV6-2/TRBV6-3,TRBJ2-7,NA,many,CASSYVQGHEQYF,TGTGCCAGCAGTTACGTACAGGGCCACGAGCAGTACTTC
TRBV5-4,TRBJ2-5,NA,NA,CASSFSGAETQYF,TGTGCCAGCAGCTTCTCAGGGGCGGAGACCCAGTACTTC
TRBV20-1,TRBJ1-1,NA,NA,CSAVDGFGTEAFF,TGCAGTGCTGTGGACGGCTTCGGTACTGAAGCTTTCTTT
TRBV18,TRBJ2-1,NA,NA,CASSLERGHEQFF,TGTGCCAGCTCACTAGAAAGGGGCCATGAGCAGTTCTTC
TRBV9,TRBJ2-1,NA,NA,CASSPRPPGSYNEQFF,TGTGCCAGCAGCCCCCGCCCCCCGGGCTCCTACAATGAGCAGTTCTTC
TRBV4-3,TRBJ2-3,NA,many,CASSQEGLMPTDTQYF,TGCGCCAGCAGCCAAGAGGGTCTTATGCCCACAGATACGCAGTATTTT
TRBV7-2,TRBJ2-1,TRBD2,many,CASSRTSGNEQFF,TGTGCCAGCAGCCGGACTAGCGGAAATGAGCAGTTCTTC
TRBV13,TRBJ2-1,TRBD2,once,CASRRSRGGHNEQFF,TGTGCCAGCAGAAGGTCGCGGGGGGGACACAATGAGCAGTTCTTC
TRBV7-9,TRBJ1-6,NA,NA,CASSYDSRSSPLHF,TGTGCCAGCAGCTACGACAGCAGGAGTTCACCCCTCCACTTT
TRBV11-3,TRBJ2-7,TRBD2,NA,CASSSVGGTPADILTAYEQYF,TGTGCCAGCAGCTCCGTGGGGGGGACCCCCGCTGATATTCTTACTGCCTACGAGCAGTACTTC
TRBV23-1,TRBJ2-5,NA,NA,CASSQSREKQETQYF,TGCGCCAGCAGTCAATCGAGGGAGAAGCAAGAGACCCAGTACTTC
TRBV7-6,TRBJ1-4,NA,few,CASSLNSGEEKLFF,TGTGCCAGCAGCTTAAACTCGGGGGAGGAAAAACTGTTTTTT
TRBV12-3/TRBV12-4,TRBJ1-2,NA,many,CASSLQGALGYTF,TGTGCCAGCAGTTTGCAAGGGGCCCTGGGCTACACCTTC
TRBV29-1,TRBJ2-1,TRBD2,few,CSVQGPSGEVPYNEQFF,TGCAGCGTTCAAGGCCCTAGCGGGGAAGTCCCTTACAATGAGCAGTTCTTC